The clone carrying this T cell receptor (beta chain) was seen a handful of times. The antigen is unknown. V gave up 5 bases and J gave up 4 bases; unmatched junction bases: 7. CDR1 and CDR2 from the germline V gene are SGHTA and FQGNSA. The CDR3 totals 16 residues. The data belong to a study of T-cell reconstitution after alpha-beta-depleted transplantation in children. Whole-study results and caveats: At around two months after transplant, the alpha-beta T cells were reportedly derived from several hundred expanded clones that came from non-depleted graft cells.

Unique molecular identifiers were built into the TCRbeta library. TCRdb called the PCR reads again in MiXCR, with one record for every CDR3 protein. The table lists about 310,000 distinct CDR3 sequences, approximately 23% of them singletons. This receptor was obtained from a male patient between 10 and 17 years old who had a stem cell transplant for acute lymphoblastic leukemia, so the T cells may come from the graft donor. The sequenced sample was PBMCs, mostly from graft donor cells, obtained 180 days after TCRalphabeta/CD19-depleted stem cell transplant. The chain couples TRBV7-2 to TRBJ1-3; 11 bases agree with TRBD1. DNA for the CDR3: TGTGCCAGCAGCCGGACAGGGGGCGCCTGGGGAAACACCATATATTTT. Translation gives CASSRTGGAWGNTIYF. The full variable domain, with the rest looked up from reference TRBV7-2 and TRBJ1-3, is GAGVSQSPSNKVTEKGKDVELRCDPISGHTALYWYRQSLGQGLEFLIYFQGNSAPDKSGLPSDRFSAERTGGSVSTLTIQRTQQEDSAVYLCASSRTGGAWGNTIYFGEGSWLTVV.